The T cell receptor (beta chain) under discussion was sequenced for a study of T cell repertoires and HLA-DP antigens. Trimming took off 0 bases at V and 3 bases at J, with 15 bases between the two ends. Germline CDR1 is LNHDA and CDR2 is SQIVND (reference sequence). The CDR3 runs to 16 residues. On this clone itself: The target antigen is unknown.

For pre-culture CD4+ samples, the target was around 210,000 T cell genomes. The repertoire was sequenced with immunoSEQ multiplex PCR; TCRdb's copy has only in-frame clones and lacks some. The data show 65,000 to 90,000 clones, around three quarters seen once. The sequencing input was CD4+ T cells from PBMCs. The genes are TRBV19 and TRBJ2-7; D call uncertain. This clonotype was sampled from a man aged 55 to 70 in good health and CMV-seronegative. CDR3 in amino acids: CASSIDLTRTDYEQYF. The CDR3 DNA follows: TGTGCCAGTAGTATAGATCTTACAAGGACGGACTACGAGCAGTACTTC. The whole variable domain, filled in from reference TRBV19 and TRBJ2-7, reads DGGITQSPKYLFRKEGQNVTLSCEQNLNHDAMYWYRQDPGQGLRLIYYSQIVNDFQKGDIAEGYSVSREKKESFPLTVTSAQKNPTAFYLCASSIDLTRTDYEQYFGPGTRLTVT.